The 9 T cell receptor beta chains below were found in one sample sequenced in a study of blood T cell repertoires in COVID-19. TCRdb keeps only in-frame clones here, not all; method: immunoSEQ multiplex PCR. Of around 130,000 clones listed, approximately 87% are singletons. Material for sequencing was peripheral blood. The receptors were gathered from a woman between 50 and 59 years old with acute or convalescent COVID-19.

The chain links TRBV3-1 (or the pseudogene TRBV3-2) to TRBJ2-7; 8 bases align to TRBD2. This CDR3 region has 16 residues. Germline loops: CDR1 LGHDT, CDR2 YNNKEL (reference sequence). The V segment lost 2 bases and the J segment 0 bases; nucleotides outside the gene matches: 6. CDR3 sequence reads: CASSQSAGDLSYEQYF. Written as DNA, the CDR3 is TGTGCCAGCAGCCAATCAGCGGGGGACCTCTCCTACGAGCAGTACTTC.

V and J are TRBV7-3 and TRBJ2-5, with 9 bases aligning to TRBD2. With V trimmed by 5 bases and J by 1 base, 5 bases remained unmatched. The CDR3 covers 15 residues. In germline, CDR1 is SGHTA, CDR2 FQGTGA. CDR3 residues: CASSVRGGVQETQYF. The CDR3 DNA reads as TGTGCCAGCAGCGTACGCGGGGGGGTCCAAGAGACCCAGTACTTC.

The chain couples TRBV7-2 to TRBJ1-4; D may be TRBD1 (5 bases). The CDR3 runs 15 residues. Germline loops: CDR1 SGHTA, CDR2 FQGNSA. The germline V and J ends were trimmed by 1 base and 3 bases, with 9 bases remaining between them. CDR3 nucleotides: TGTGCCAGCAGCTTAGTGCAGGGTCCTAATGAAAAACTGTTTTTT. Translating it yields CASSLVQGPNEKLFF.

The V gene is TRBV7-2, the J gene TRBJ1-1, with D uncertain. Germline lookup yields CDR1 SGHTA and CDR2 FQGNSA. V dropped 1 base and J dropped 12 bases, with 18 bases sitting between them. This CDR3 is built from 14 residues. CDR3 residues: CASSLETVVKRTFF. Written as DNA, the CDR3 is TGTGCCAGCAGCTTAGAAACGGTCGTGAAGAGGACTTTCTTT.

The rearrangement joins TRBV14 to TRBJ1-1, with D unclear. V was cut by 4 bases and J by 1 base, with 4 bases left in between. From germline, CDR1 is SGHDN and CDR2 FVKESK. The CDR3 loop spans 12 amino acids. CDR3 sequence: CASSRGNTEAFF. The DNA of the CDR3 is TGTGCCAGCAGCCGAGGGAACACTGAAGCTTTCTTT.

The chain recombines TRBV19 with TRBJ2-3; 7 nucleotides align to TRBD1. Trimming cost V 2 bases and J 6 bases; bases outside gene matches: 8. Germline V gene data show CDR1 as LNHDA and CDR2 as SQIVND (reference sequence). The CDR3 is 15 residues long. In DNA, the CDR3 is TGTGCCAGTAGTATATCGGGACAGTCGCCGGATACGCAGTATTTT. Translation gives CASSISGQSPDTQYF. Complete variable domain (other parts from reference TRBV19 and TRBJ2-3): DGGITQSPKYLFRKEGQNVTLSCEQNLNHDAMYWYRQDPGQGLRLIYYSQIVNDFQKGDIAEGYSVSREKKESFPLTVTSAQKNPTAFYLCASSISGQSPDTQYFGPGTRLTVL.

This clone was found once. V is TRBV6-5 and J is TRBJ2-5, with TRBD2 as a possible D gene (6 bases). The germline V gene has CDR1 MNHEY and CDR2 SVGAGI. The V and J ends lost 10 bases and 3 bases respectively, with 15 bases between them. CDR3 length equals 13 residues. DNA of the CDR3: TGTGCCACCCGTCGGGACTCCGAAGAGACCCAGTACTTC. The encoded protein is CATRRDSEETQYF.

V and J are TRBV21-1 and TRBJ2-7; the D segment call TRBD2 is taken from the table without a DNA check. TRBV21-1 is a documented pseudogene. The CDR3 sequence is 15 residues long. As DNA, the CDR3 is TGTGCCAGCAGCAGAAGGGGACTAAGCTCCTACGAGCAGTACTTC. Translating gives CASSRRGLSSYEQYF.

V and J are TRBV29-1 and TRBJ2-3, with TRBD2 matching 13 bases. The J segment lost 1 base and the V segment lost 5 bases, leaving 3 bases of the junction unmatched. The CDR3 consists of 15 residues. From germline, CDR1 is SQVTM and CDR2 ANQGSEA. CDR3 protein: CSVSGLAGGTDTQYF. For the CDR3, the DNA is TGCAGCGTTTCCGGACTAGCGGGGGGCACAGATACGCAGTATTTT.